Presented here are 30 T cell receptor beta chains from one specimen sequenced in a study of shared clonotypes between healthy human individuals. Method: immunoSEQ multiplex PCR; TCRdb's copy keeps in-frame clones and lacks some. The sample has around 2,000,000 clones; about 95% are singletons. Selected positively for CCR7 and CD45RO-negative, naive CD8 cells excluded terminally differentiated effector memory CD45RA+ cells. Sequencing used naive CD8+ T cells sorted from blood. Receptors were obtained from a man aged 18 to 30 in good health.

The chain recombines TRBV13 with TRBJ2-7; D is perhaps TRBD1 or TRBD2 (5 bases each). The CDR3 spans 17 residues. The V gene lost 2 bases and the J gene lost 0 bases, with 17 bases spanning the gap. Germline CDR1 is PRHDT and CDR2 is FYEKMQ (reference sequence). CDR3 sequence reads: CASSLWVTGPVSYEQYF. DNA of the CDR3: TGTGCCAGCAGCTTATGGGTCACGGGGCCCGTCTCCTACGAGCAGTACTTC.

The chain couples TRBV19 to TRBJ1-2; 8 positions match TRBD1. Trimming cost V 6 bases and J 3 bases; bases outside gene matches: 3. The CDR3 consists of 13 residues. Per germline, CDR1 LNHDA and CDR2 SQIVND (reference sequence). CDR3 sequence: CASRIQGDYGYTF. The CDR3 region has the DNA TGTGCCAGTAGGATACAGGGGGACTATGGCTACACCTTC.

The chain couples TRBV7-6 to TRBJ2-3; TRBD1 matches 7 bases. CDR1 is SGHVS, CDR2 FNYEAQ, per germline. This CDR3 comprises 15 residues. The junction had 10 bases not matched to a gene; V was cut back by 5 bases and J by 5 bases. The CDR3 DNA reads TGTGCCAGCAGCAGGGGGCCGGGCCGTAGAGATACGCAGTATTTT. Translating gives CASSRGPGRRDTQYF.

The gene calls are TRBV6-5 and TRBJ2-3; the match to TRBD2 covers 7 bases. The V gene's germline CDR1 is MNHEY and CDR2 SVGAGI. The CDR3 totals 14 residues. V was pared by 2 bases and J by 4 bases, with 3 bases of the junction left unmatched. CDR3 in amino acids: CASSYAAGADTQYF. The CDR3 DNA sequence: TGTGCCAGCAGTTACGCCGCGGGAGCAGATACGCAGTATTTT.

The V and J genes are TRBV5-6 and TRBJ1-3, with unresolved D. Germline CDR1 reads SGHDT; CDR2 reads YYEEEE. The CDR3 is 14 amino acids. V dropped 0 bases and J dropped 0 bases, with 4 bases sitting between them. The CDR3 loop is CASSLARSGNTIYF. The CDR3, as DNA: TGTGCCAGCAGCTTGGCCCGCTCTGGAAACACCATATATTTT.

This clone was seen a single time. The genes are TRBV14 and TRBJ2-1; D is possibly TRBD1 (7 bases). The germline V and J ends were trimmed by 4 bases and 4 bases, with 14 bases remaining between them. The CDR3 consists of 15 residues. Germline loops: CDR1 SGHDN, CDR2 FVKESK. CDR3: CASSPRGTLYNEQFF. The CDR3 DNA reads TGTGCCAGCAGCCCCAGGGGGACTCTTTACAATGAGCAGTTCTTC. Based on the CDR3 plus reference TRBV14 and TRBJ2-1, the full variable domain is EAGVTQFPSHSVIEKGQTVTLRCDPISGHDNLYWYRRVMGKEIKFLLHFVKESKQDESGMPNNRFLAERTGGTYSTLKVQPAELEDSGVYFCASSPRGTLYNEQFFGPGTRLTVL.

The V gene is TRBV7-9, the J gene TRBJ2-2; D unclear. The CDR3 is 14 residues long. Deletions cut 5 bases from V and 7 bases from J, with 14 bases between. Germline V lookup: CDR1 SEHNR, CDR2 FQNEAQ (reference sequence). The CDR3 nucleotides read TGTGCCAGCAGCCAGGACCAGAACGTCGGGGAGCTGTTTTTT. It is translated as CASSQDQNVGELFF.

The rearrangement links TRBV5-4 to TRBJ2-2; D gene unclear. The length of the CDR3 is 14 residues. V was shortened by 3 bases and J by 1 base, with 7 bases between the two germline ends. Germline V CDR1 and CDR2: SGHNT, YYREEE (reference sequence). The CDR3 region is CASSWARNTGELFF. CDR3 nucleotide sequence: TGTGCCAGCAGCTGGGCACGGAACACCGGGGAGCTGTTTTTT.

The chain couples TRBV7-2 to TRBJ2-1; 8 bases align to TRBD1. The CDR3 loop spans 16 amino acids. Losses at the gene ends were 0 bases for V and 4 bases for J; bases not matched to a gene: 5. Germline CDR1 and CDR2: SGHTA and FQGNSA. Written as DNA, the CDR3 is TGTGCCAGCAGCTTAGCGGGGACAGGACTATACAATGAGCAGTTCTTC. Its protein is CASSLAGTGLYNEQFF.

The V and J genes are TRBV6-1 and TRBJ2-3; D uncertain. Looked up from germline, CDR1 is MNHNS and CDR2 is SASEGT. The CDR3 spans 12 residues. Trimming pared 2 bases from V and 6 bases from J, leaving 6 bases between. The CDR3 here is CASSEQWDTQYF. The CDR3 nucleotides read TGTGCCAGCAGTGAACAATGGGATACGCAGTATTTT.

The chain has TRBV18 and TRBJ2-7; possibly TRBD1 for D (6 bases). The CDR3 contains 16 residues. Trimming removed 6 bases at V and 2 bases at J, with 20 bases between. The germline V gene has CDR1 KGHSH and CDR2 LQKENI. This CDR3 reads CASSLPGVAFTYEQYF. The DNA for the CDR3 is TGTGCCAGCTCCCTCCCAGGGGTAGCGTTTACCTACGAGCAGTACTTC.

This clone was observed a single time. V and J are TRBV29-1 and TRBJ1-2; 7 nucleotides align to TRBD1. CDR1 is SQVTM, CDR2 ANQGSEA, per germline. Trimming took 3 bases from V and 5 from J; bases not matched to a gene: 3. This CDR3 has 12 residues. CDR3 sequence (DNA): TGCAGCGTTGATAGACAGGGATATGGCTACACCTTC. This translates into CSVDRQGYGYTF.

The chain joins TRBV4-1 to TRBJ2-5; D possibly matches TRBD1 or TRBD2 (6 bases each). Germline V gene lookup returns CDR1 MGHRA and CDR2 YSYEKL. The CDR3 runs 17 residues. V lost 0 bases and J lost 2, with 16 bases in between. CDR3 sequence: CASSQEDGGGRQETQYF. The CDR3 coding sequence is TGCGCCAGCAGCCAAGAAGATGGTGGGGGGCGGCAAGAGACCCAGTACTTC.

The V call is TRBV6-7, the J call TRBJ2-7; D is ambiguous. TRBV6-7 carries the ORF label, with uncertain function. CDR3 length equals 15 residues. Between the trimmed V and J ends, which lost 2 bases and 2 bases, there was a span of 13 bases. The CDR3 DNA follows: TGTGCCAGCAGTTACCCGGACGGAGCCGCCTACGAGCAGTACTTC. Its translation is CASSYPDGAAYEQYF.

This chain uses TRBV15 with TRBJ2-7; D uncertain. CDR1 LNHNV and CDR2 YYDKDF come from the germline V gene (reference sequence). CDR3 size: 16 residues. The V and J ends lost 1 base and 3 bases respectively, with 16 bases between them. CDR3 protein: CATSRVSMGIGYEQYF. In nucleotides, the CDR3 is TGTGCCACCAGCAGAGTCTCAATGGGGATCGGCTACGAGCAGTACTTC.

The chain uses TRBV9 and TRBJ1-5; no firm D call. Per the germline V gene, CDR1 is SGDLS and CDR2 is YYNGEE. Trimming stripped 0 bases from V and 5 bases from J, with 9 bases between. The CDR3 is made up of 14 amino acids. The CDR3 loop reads CASSVGAAHQPQHF. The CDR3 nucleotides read TGTGCCAGCAGCGTAGGAGCAGCCCATCAGCCCCAGCATTTT.

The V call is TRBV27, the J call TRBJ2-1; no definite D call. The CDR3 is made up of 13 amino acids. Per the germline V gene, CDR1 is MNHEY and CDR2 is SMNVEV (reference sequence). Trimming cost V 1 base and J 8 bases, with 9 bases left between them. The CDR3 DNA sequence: TGTGCCAGCAGTTTATGGTCCGGCGATGAGCAGTTCTTC. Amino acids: CASSLWSGDEQFF.

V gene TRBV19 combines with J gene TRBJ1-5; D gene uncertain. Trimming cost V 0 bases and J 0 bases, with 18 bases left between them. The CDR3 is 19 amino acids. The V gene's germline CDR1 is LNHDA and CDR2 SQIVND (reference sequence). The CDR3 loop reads CASSIDSLADSYSNQPQHF. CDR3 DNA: TGTGCCAGTAGTATAGATTCTTTGGCAGACTCCTATAGCAATCAGCCCCAGCATTTT. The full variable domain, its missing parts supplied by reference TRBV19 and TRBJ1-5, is DGGITQSPKYLFRKEGQNVTLSCEQNLNHDAMYWYRQDPGQGLRLIYYSQIVNDFQKGDIAEGYSVSREKKESFPLTVTSAQKNPTAFYLCASSIDSLADSYSNQPQHFGDGTRLSIL.

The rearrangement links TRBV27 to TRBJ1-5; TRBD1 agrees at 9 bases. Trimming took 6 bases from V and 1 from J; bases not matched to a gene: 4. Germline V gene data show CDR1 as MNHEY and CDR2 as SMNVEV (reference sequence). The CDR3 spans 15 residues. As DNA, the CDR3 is TGTGCCAGCAGCATCGGACAGGGGAGCAATCAGCCCCAGCATTTT. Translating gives CASSIGQGSNQPQHF.

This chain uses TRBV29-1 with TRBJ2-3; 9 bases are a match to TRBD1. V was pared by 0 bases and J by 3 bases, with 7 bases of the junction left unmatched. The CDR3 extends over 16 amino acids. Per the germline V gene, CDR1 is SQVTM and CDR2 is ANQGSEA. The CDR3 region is CSVEEVTGGVTDTQYF. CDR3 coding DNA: TGCAGCGTTGAAGAGGTAACAGGGGGCGTTACAGATACGCAGTATTTT.

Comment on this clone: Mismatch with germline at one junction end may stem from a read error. CDR3 nucleotides: TGTGCCAGCAGCCAGACAGAGTATGGCCACACCTTC. As protein: CASSQTEYGHTF. This chain links TRBV7-9 with TRBJ1-2; possible D gene TRBD1, 5 bases. Germline V gene data show CDR1 as SEHNR and CDR2 as FQNEAQ (reference sequence). The CDR3 covers 12 residues.

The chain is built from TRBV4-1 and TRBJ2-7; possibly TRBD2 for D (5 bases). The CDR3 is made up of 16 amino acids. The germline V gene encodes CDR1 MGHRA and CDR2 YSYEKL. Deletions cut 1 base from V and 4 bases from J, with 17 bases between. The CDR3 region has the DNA TGCGCCAGCAGCCAAGCGCTGACCGAGGGTACTTACGAGCAGTACTTC. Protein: CASSQALTEGTYEQYF.

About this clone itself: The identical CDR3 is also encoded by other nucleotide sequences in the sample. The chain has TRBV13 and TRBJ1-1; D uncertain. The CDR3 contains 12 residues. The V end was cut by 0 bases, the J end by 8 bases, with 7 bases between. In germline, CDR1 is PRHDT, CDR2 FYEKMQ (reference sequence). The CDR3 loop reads CASSLGTLEAFF. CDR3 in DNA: TGTGCCAGCAGCTTAGGGACATTAGAAGCTTTCTTT. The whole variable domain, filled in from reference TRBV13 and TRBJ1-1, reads AAGVIQSPRHLIKEKRETATLKCYPIPRHDTVYWYQQGPGQDPQFLISFYEKMQSDKGSIPDRFSAQQFSDYHSELNMSSLELGDSALYFCASSLGTLEAFFGQGTRLTVV.

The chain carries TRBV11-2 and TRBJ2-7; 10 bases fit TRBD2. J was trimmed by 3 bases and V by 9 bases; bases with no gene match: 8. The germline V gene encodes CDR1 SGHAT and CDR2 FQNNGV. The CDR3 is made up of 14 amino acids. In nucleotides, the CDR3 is TGTGCCAGTAGTGCCGGGACTAGCGTCTACGAGCAGTACTTC. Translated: CASSAGTSVYEQYF.

CDR3 loop: CASTIFRGSGELFF. CDR3 DNA sequence: TGTGCCAGCACAATTTTTAGGGGTTCCGGGGAGCTGTTTTTT. This chain uses TRBV28 with TRBJ2-2, with D maybe TRBD1 (5 bases). This CDR3 region has 14 residues. Germline assignment: CDR1 MDHEN and CDR2 SYDVKM. Trimming shortened V by 7 bases and J by 6 bases, and 15 bases separated the two germline ends.

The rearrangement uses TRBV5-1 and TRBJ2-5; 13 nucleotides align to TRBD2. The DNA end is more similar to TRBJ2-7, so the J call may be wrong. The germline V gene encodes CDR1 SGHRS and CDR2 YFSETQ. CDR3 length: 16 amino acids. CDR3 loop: CASSRGTSGAAYEQYF. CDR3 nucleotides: TGCGCCAGCAGCCGAGGGACTAGCGGGGCCGCCTACGAGCAGTACTTC.

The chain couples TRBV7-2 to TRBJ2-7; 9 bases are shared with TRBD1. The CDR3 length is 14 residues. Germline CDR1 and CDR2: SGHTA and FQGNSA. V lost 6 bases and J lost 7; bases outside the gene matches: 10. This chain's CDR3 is CASSQPGTGNEQYF. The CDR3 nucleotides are TGTGCCAGCAGTCAGCCCGGGACAGGGAATGAGCAGTACTTC.

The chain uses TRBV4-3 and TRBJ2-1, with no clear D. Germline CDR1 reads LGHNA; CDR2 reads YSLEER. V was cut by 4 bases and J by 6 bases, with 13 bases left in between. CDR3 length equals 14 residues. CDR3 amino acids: CASSPVTALNEQFF. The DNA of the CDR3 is TGCGCCAGCAGCCCCGTGACCGCTCTCAATGAGCAGTTCTTC.

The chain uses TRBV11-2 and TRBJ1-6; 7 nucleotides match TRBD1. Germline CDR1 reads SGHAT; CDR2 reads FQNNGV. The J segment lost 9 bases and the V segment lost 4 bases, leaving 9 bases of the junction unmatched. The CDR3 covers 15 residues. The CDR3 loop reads CASSSDREGGSPLHF. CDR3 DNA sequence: TGTGCCAGCAGCTCCGACAGGGAAGGCGGTTCACCCCTCCACTTT. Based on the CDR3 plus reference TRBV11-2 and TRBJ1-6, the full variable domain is EAGVAQSPRYKIIEKRQSVAFWCNPISGHATLYWYQQILGQGPKLLIQFQNNGVVDDSQLPKDRFSAERLKGVDSTLKIQPAKLEDSAVYLCASSSDREGGSPLHFGNGTRLTVT.

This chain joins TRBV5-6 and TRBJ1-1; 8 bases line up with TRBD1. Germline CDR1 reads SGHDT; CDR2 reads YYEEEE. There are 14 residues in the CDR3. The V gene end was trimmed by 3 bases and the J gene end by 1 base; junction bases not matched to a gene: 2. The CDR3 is CASSWGQANTEAFF. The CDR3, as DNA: TGTGCCAGCAGCTGGGGACAGGCGAACACTGAAGCTTTCTTT.